Shown below are 16 T cell receptor beta chains from a single sample sequenced in a study of blood T cell repertoires in COVID-19. Data came from immunoSEQ multiplex PCR; TCRdb stores just in-frame clones and leaves some out. Seen here are about 120,000 clones, around 84% observed once, and the top ten hold roughly 1.4%. The source material was peripheral blood. These receptors were collected from a man aged 40-55 years with acute or convalescent COVID-19.

The V and J genes are TRBV2 and TRBJ1-5, with TRBD1 matching 8 bases. J was trimmed by 1 base and V by 5 bases; bases with no gene match: 4. CDR1 and CDR2 from the germline V gene are SNHLY and FYNNEI. The CDR3 covers 15 residues. Here the CDR3 DNA reads TGTGCCAGCAGTCAGGGGGCTGGGAGCAATCAGCCCCAGCATTTT. Protein: CASSQGAGSNQPQHF.

This chain joins TRBV19 and TRBJ2-3; D is unresolved. The germline V gene encodes CDR1 LNHDA and CDR2 SQIVND (reference sequence). The CDR3 runs to 14 residues. V dropped 3 bases and J dropped 6 bases, with 13 bases sitting between them. The CDR3 sequence is CASSILATTDTQYF. Here the CDR3 DNA reads TGTGCCAGTAGTATCTTAGCCACCACGGATACGCAGTATTTT.

This chain links TRBV7-8 with TRBJ2-7; 9 nucleotides agree with TRBD1. CDR1 is SGHVS, CDR2 FQNEAQ, per germline. This CDR3 region has 16 residues. J was trimmed by 2 bases and V by 4 bases; bases with no gene match: 9. The CDR3 protein is CASSSNSGQGPYEQYF. The CDR3 DNA reads as TGTGCCAGCAGCTCAAACTCGGGACAGGGCCCCTACGAGCAGTACTTC.

The rearrangement joins TRBV28 to TRBJ1-2, with 7 bases identical to TRBD1. Germline CDR1 and CDR2: MDHEN and SYDVKM. The CDR3 totals 13 residues. V lost 1 base and J lost 7; bases outside the gene matches: 3. Written as DNA, the CDR3 is TGTGCCAGCAGTTTATACAGGGGCGGTGGCTACACCTTC. Encoded protein: CASSLYRGGGYTF.

This clone was observed a single time. The chain is built from TRBV15 and TRBJ2-5, with 7 bases matching TRBD2. The V and J ends lost 2 bases and 1 base, in that order; junction bases with no gene match: 7. The CDR3 is made up of 16 amino acids. Germline CDR1 reads LNHNV; CDR2 reads YYDKDF (reference sequence). CDR3 amino acids: CATSRRKVAGQETQYF. The DNA of the CDR3 is TGTGCCACCAGCAGAAGGAAGGTAGCGGGCCAAGAGACCCAGTACTTC.

The DNA for the CDR3 is TGTGCCTGGAGTCCGGGAAGCACAGATACGCAGTATTTT. This translates into CAWSPGSTDTQYF. The chain is built from TRBV30 and TRBJ2-3, with D possibly matching TRBD2 (5 bases). The V and J ends lost 2 bases and 0 bases respectively, with 6 bases between them. In germline, CDR1 is GTSNPN, CDR2 SVGIG (reference sequence). The CDR3 runs 13 residues.

The chain links TRBV7-3 to TRBJ2-3, with a tentative D call TRBD2 (6 bases). This CDR3 has 12 amino acids. Per the germline V gene, CDR1 is SGHTA and CDR2 is FQGTGA. V lost 2 bases to trimming and J lost 11 bases, with 11 bases between them. The CDR3 loop is CASSLQGGGQYF. In DNA form, the CDR3 reads TGTGCCAGCAGCTTACAGGGAGGCGGGCAGTATTTT.

This sequence joins TRBV7-9 and TRBJ1-2, with 8 bases identical to TRBD1. This CDR3 contains 14 residues. Germline lookup yields CDR1 SEHNR and CDR2 FQNEAQ (reference sequence). The ends lost 0 bases at V and 8 bases at J; junction bases unmatched: 5. Here the CDR3 reads CASSLAGTGGGYTF. CDR3 nucleotides: TGTGCCAGCAGCTTAGCGGGGACAGGTGGAGGCTACACCTTC.

The chain couples TRBV28 to TRBJ2-7; D unclear. V lost 5 bases and J 2 bases, leaving 7 bases between the germline ends. The germline V gene encodes CDR1 MDHEN and CDR2 SYDVKM. The CDR3 is made up of 12 amino acids. The CDR3 loop reads CASSTPAYEQYF. The CDR3 DNA follows: TGTGCCAGCAGTACGCCAGCCTACGAGCAGTACTTC.

In its sample, this clone was seen a few times. V gene TRBV27 combines with J gene TRBJ1-4, with 7 nucleotides matching TRBD1. The CDR3 sequence is 14 residues long. CDR1 is MNHEY, CDR2 SMNVEV, per germline (reference sequence). V shed 6 bases, J shed 3 bases, and the junction held 4 bases outside the gene matches. The CDR3 DNA reads TGTGCCAGCAGAACGGGACAGCCTAATGAAAAACTGTTTTTT. The encoded protein is CASRTGQPNEKLFF.

The rearrangement links TRBV14 to TRBJ2-7, with 11 bases fitting TRBD1. There are 15 residues in the CDR3. Germline V gives CDR1 SGHDN, CDR2 FVKESK. J gave up 2 bases and V 4 bases, and 4 bases lay outside the gene matches. The chain's CDR3 is CASSLPGQGAYEQYF. In nucleotides, the CDR3 is TGTGCCAGCAGCCTGCCGGGACAGGGGGCCTACGAGCAGTACTTC.

The chain has TRBV4-3 and TRBJ2-1, with TRBD2 identical over 12 bases. The J segment lost 10 bases and the V segment lost 5 bases, leaving 9 bases of the junction unmatched. The CDR3 is made up of 15 amino acids. Germline-derived CDR1 and CDR2 are LGHNA and YSLEER. The CDR3 DNA follows: TGCGCCAGCAGCAAGCTAGCGGGGGGGGTAGGGGAGCAGTTCTTC. Protein product: CASSKLAGGVGEQFF.

The V and J genes are TRBV18 and TRBJ1-3; D is ambiguous. The CDR3 covers 15 residues. The germline V gene has CDR1 KGHSH and CDR2 LQKENI. V gave up 5 bases and J gave up 0 bases, with 11 bases separating them. CDR3 bases: TGTGCCAGCTCAGCCCGGGAAGCCTCTGGAAACACCATATATTTT. Protein sequence: CASSAREASGNTIYF.

The V and J genes are TRBV12-3 or TRBV12-4 and TRBJ2-7, with 7 bases lining up with TRBD2. V shed 1 base, J shed 8 bases, and the junction held 5 bases outside the gene matches. The CDR3 runs 13 residues. The CDR3 region has the DNA TGTGCCAGCAGTTTAGTCGGGGGGAATAAGCAGTACTTC. Amino acids: CASSLVGGNKQYF.

The table lists this clone with a count of one. This chain links TRBV7-2 with TRBJ2-2, with 7 positions matching TRBD1. CDR3 length: 16 amino acids. CDR1 and CDR2 from the germline V gene are SGHTA and FQGNSA. With V trimmed by 1 base and J by 4 bases, 6 bases remained unmatched. CDR3 region: CASSLVRGGGTGELFF. The CDR3 region has the DNA TGTGCCAGCAGCTTAGTAAGAGGGGGCGGCACCGGGGAGCTGTTTTTT. The full variable domain, rest sourced from reference TRBV7-2 and TRBJ2-2, is GAGVSQSPSNKVTEKGKDVELRCDPISGHTALYWYRQSLGQGLEFLIYFQGNSAPDKSGLPSDRFSAERTGGSVSTLTIQRTQQEDSAVYLCASSLVRGGGTGELFFGEGSRLTVL.

The V call is TRBV12-5, the J call TRBJ1-5; weak D call: TRBD1 (5 bases). V lost 6 bases to trimming and J lost 7 bases, with 13 bases between them. CDR3 length: 13 residues. CDR1 LGHNT and CDR2 FRNRAP come from the germline V gene. The CDR3 DNA sequence: TGTGCTAGTGGGGACCACTGGGGCCAGCCCCAGCATTTT. Residues: CASGDHWGQPQHF.